The 12 T cell receptor beta chains below all came from one sample that was sequenced in a study of blood T cell repertoires in COVID-19. Clones were sequenced by immunoSEQ multiplex PCR, and TCRdb holds only the in-frame ones, with some missing. The sample lists just over 650,000 clones, 85% to 90% occurring once. Sequenced material: peripheral blood. Every receptor here comes from a woman between 18 and 29 years old with acute or convalescent COVID-19.

This rearrangement joins TRBV11-2 to TRBJ2-1, with 11 bases that match TRBD2. Trimming cost V 1 base and J 8 bases; bases outside gene matches: 4. This CDR3 contains 15 residues. Germline V lookup: CDR1 SGHAT, CDR2 FQNNGV. The CDR3: CASSLVTSGGDEQFF. The CDR3 DNA follows: TGTGCCAGCAGCTTAGTCACTAGCGGGGGCGATGAGCAGTTCTTC. Full variable domain (remainder filled in from reference TRBV11-2 and TRBJ2-1): EAGVAQSPRYKIIEKRQSVAFWCNPISGHATLYWYQQILGQGPKLLIQFQNNGVVDDSQLPKDRFSAERLKGVDSTLKIQPAKLEDSAVYLCASSLVTSGGDEQFFGPGTRLTVL.

Only one count was recorded for this clone. Other DNA variants within this sample encode the same CDR3. The chain uses TRBV27 and TRBJ1-1; no reliable D call. CDR3 length equals 13 residues. Germline loops: CDR1 MNHEY, CDR2 SMNVEV (reference sequence). Between the trimmed V and J ends, which lost 2 bases and 2 bases, there was a span of 6 bases. DNA of the CDR3: TGTGCCAGCAGTTTACAGGTAAACACTGAAGCTTTCTTT. Its protein product is CASSLQVNTEAFF.

The V call is TRBV5-1, the J call TRBJ1-4; 7 nucleotides match TRBD1. V lost 2 bases and J lost 2; bases outside the gene matches: 6. Germline lookup yields CDR1 SGHRS and CDR2 YFSETQ. This CDR3 is 16 amino acids long. CDR3 region: CASSLERGLTNEKLFF. The CDR3 nucleotides are TGCGCCAGCAGCTTAGAAAGGGGGCTTACTAATGAAAAACTGTTTTTT.

This clone was found once. This chain connects TRBV7-2 to TRBJ1-3; D is unresolved. Germline V lookup: CDR1 SGHTA, CDR2 FQGNSA. Between the trimmed V and J ends, which lost 2 bases and 8 bases, there was a span of 10 bases. This CDR3 comprises 13 residues. The chain's CDR3 is CASSLLPGDTIYF. DNA of the CDR3: TGTGCCAGCAGCTTATTACCCGGGGACACCATATATTTT.

The chain couples TRBV5-1 to TRBJ2-1, with 9 bases identical to TRBD1. The germline V gene encodes CDR1 SGHRS and CDR2 YFSETQ. The CDR3 spans 13 residues. With 6 bases clipped from V and 8 bases from J, the junction kept 6 bases outside the gene matches. The DNA for the CDR3 is TGCGCCAGCACGACCCGGACAGGGGATGAGCAGTTCTTC. It translates to CASTTRTGDEQFF.

This sequence joins TRBV27 and TRBJ2-1, with a possible D match to TRBD1 (6 bases). Germline CDR1 MNHEY, CDR2 SMNVEV (reference sequence). The germline V and J ends were trimmed by 1 base and 4 bases, with 17 bases remaining between them. CDR3 length: 17 amino acids. CDR3 nucleotides: TGTGCCAGCAGTTTATTTAGGTCCCTCAGGGGTTACAATGAGCAGTTCTTC. Protein: CASSLFRSLRGYNEQFF.

The rearrangement links TRBV7-2 to TRBJ2-3, with a possible D match to TRBD2 (5 bases). CDR1 and CDR2 (germline): SGHTA, FQGNSA. V lost 5 bases, J lost 0 bases, and 12 bases lay in between. The CDR3 sequence is 15 residues long. The CDR3 reads CASSRGYTSTDTQYF. CDR3 DNA sequence: TGTGCCAGCAGCCGGGGATATACTAGCACAGATACGCAGTATTTT.

This clone was observed once. The V call is TRBV14, the J call TRBJ1-2, with a possible D match to TRBD1 (5 bases). Between the trimmed V and J ends, which lost 4 bases and 6 bases, there was a span of 15 bases. This CDR3 is 14 amino acids long. Germline V gene sequence: CDR1 SGHDN, CDR2 FVKESK. CDR3 amino acids: CASSLRDGYNGYTF. DNA for the CDR3: TGTGCCAGCAGCCTCAGGGATGGGTACAATGGCTACACCTTC.

The V gene is TRBV30, the J gene TRBJ1-6; 9 bases line up with TRBD1. This CDR3 is built from 15 residues. Germline-derived CDR1 and CDR2 are GTSNPN and SVGIG (reference sequence). After removal of 2 bases from V and 7 bases from J, the junction contained 6 bases not matched to a gene. The CDR3 loop is CAWSPGQGLNSPLHF. CDR3 in DNA: TGTGCCTGGAGTCCAGGACAGGGGCTAAATTCACCCCTCCACTTT.

J is TRBJ2-7 and V is TRBV9; TRBD2 agrees at 11 bases. The ends lost 3 bases at V and 0 bases at J; junction bases unmatched: 2. The germline V gene encodes CDR1 SGDLS and CDR2 YYNGEE. There are 15 residues in the CDR3. CDR3 amino acids: CASSEGLADSYEQYF. The CDR3 coding sequence is TGTGCCAGCAGCGAGGGACTAGCGGACTCCTACGAGCAGTACTTC.

V usage is TRBV2 and J usage is TRBJ2-1, with TRBD2 matching 9 bases. Germline V lookup: CDR1 SNHLY, CDR2 FYNNEI. The trim removed 5 bases at V and 5 bases at J, leaving 4 bases unmatched. The CDR3 extends over 14 amino acids. The CDR3 reads CASSFSGGDNEQFF. The CDR3 nucleotides read TGTGCCAGCAGTTTTAGCGGGGGAGACAATGAGCAGTTCTTC.

This chain uses TRBV11-2 with TRBJ2-7; TRBD2 aligns across 9 bases. Germline loops: CDR1 SGHAT, CDR2 FQNNGV. The J segment lost 6 bases and the V segment lost 0 bases, leaving 6 bases of the junction unmatched. CDR3 size: 15 residues. As DNA, the CDR3 is TGTGCCAGCAGCTTAGATCGGGAGCGGGGGGTCGAGCAGTACTTC. Translated: CASSLDRERGVEQYF.